These T cell receptor beta chains were read from a single sample in a study of shared clonotypes between healthy human individuals. TCRdb keeps only in-frame clones here, not all; method: immunoSEQ multiplex PCR. The sample shows hundreds of thousands of clones, less than 80% of them seen only once. The specimen sequenced was memory CD4+ T cells sorted from blood. Receptors were obtained from a woman under 40 in good health. Both conserved end residues are part of each CDR3. D genes are given only for firm matches. Not every row has a clone size; where given, it reads once, few, many or a size class.

j_gene: TRBJ1-1
abundance: .
v_gene: TRBV5-4
d_gene: TRBD1
CDR3aa: CASSPGQTNTEAFF
CDR3nt: TGTGCCAGCAGCCCGGGACAGACCAACACTGAAGCTTTCTTT

j_gene: TRBJ2-2
abundance: .
v_gene: TRBV6-1
d_gene: TRBD1
CDR3aa: CASSDLTGGNTGELFF
CDR3nt: TGTGCCAGCAGTGACCTGACAGGGGGTAACACCGGGGAGCTGTTTTTT

j_gene: TRBJ1-1
abundance: many
v_gene: TRBV25-1
d_gene: .
CDR3aa: CASSVGGRAFF
CDR3nt: TGTGCCAGCAGTGTGGGCGGAAGAGCTTTCTTT

j_gene: TRBJ1-2
abundance: .
v_gene: TRBV2
d_gene: TRBD1
CDR3aa: CASREDRASGYTF
CDR3nt: TGTGCCAGCAGAGAAGACAGGGCATCCGGCTACACCTTC

j_gene: TRBJ2-3
abundance: once
v_gene: TRBV2
d_gene: .
CDR3aa: CASSEYGDTDTQYF
CDR3nt: TGTGCCAGCAGTGAATACGGGGACACAGATACGCAGTATTTT

j_gene: TRBJ2-1
abundance: .
v_gene: TRBV4-2
d_gene: TRBD2
CDR3aa: CASSQWTGTSGRNEQFF
CDR3nt: TGTGCCAGCAGCCAATGGACCGGGACTAGCGGGAGGAATGAGCAGTTCTTC

j_gene: TRBJ2-3
abundance: .
v_gene: TRBV27
d_gene: TRBD1
CDR3aa: CASSGDRVRTDTQYF
CDR3nt: TGTGCCAGCAGCGGGGACAGGGTTCGCACAGATACGCAGTATTTT

j_gene: TRBJ2-7
abundance: .
v_gene: TRBV28
d_gene: TRBD2
CDR3aa: CASSTPLSGISEQYF
CDR3nt: TGTGCCAGCAGTACTCCCCTTAGCGGGATCAGTGAGCAGTACTTC

j_gene: TRBJ2-3
abundance: .
v_gene: TRBV6-5
d_gene: .
CDR3aa: CASSYSSGTSTDTQYF
CDR3nt: TGTGCCAGCAGTTACTCGAGCGGGACAAGCACAGATACGCAGTATTTT

j_gene: TRBJ2-2
abundance: .
v_gene: TRBV5-8
d_gene: .
CDR3aa: CASSGGPGELFF
CDR3nt: TGTGCCAGCAGCGGGGGTCCCGGGGAGCTGTTTTTT

j_gene: TRBJ2-3
abundance: .
v_gene: TRBV10-1
d_gene: .
CDR3aa: CASSESPRGGTQYF
CDR3nt: TGCGCCAGCAGTGAGAGTCCCCGGGGAGGCACGCAGTATTTT

j_gene: TRBJ1-1
abundance: .
v_gene: TRBV10-3
d_gene: .
CDR3aa: CAISASGAEAFF
CDR3nt: TGTGCCATCAGCGCATCCGGGGCTGAAGCTTTCTTT

j_gene: TRBJ1-6
abundance: .
v_gene: TRBV30
d_gene: TRBD1
CDR3aa: CAWTRGSSYNSPLHF
CDR3nt: TGTGCCTGGACCAGGGGGAGCTCCTATAATTCACCCCTCCACTTT

j_gene: TRBJ2-1
abundance: many
v_gene: TRBV7-9
d_gene: TRBD2
CDR3aa: CASSPGLAGGPYNEQFF
CDR3nt: TGTGCCAGCAGCCCGGGACTAGCGGGAGGGCCCTACAATGAGCAGTTCTTC

j_gene: TRBJ2-5
abundance: .
v_gene: TRBV28
d_gene: .
CDR3aa: CASSSDRTGETQYF
CDR3nt: TGTGCCAGCAGTTCCGACAGGACGGGAGAGACCCAGTACTTC

j_gene: TRBJ2-1
abundance: .
v_gene: TRBV5-6
d_gene: TRBD1
CDR3aa: CASSWTGAGEQFF
CDR3nt: TGTGCCAGCAGCTGGACAGGGGCGGGTGAGCAGTTCTTC

j_gene: TRBJ2-5
abundance: few
v_gene: TRBV2
d_gene: .
CDR3aa: CASSEEEETQYF
CDR3nt: TGTGCCAGCAGTGAGGAGGAAGAGACCCAGTACTTC

j_gene: TRBJ2-7
abundance: few
v_gene: TRBV25-1
d_gene: .
CDR3aa: CASSPAYEQYF
CDR3nt: TGTGCCAGCAGTCCCGCCTACGAGCAGTACTTC

j_gene: TRBJ2-1
abundance: .
v_gene: TRBV10-1
d_gene: TRBD2
CDR3aa: CASSESLAGVGEQFF
CDR3nt: TGCGCCAGCAGTGAGAGCCTAGCGGGAGTTGGGGAGCAGTTCTTC

j_gene: TRBJ2-2
abundance: .
v_gene: TRBV7-7
d_gene: .
CDR3aa: CASRSDGNTGELFF
CDR3nt: TGTGCCAGCAGATCGGACGGAAACACCGGGGAGCTGTTTTTT

j_gene: TRBJ1-2
abundance: .
v_gene: TRBV18
d_gene: .
CDR3aa: CASSPGRQAYGYTF
CDR3nt: TGTGCCAGCTCACCGGGGAGACAGGCTTATGGCTACACCTTC

j_gene: TRBJ2-7
abundance: few
v_gene: TRBV28
d_gene: .
CDR3aa: CASSSTRYEQYF
CDR3nt: TGTGCCAGCAGTTCGACTAGGTACGAGCAGTACTTC

j_gene: TRBJ2-3
abundance: .
v_gene: TRBV5-1
d_gene: TRBD2
CDR3aa: CASSLEGTSPDTQYF
CDR3nt: TGCGCCAGCAGCTTGGAAGGGACTAGTCCAGATACGCAGTATTTT

j_gene: TRBJ1-1
abundance: .
v_gene: TRBV28
d_gene: .
CDR3aa: CASTPGHANTEAFF
CDR3nt: TGTGCCAGCACCCCGGGACACGCGAACACTGAAGCTTTCTTT

j_gene: TRBJ2-1
abundance: .
v_gene: TRBV11-2
d_gene: .
CDR3aa: CASSLAGNNEQFF
CDR3nt: TGTGCCAGCAGCTTAGCGGGTAACAATGAGCAGTTCTTC

j_gene: TRBJ2-1
abundance: few
v_gene: TRBV2
d_gene: TRBD2
CDR3aa: CASSELAGINYEQFF
CDR3nt: TGTGCCAGCAGCGAACTAGCGGGAATAAACTATGAGCAGTTCTTC

j_gene: TRBJ2-5
abundance: .
v_gene: TRBV5-1
d_gene: TRBD1
CDR3aa: CASSSEGDRGSETQYF
CDR3nt: TGCGCCAGCAGCTCCGAGGGGGACAGGGGATCCGAGACCCAGTACTTC

j_gene: TRBJ2-2
abundance: few
v_gene: TRBV7-3
d_gene: TRBD2
CDR3aa: CASSAQLAANTGELFF
CDR3nt: TGTGCCAGCAGCGCGCAGCTAGCGGCGAACACCGGGGAGCTGTTTTTT

j_gene: TRBJ2-5
abundance: .
v_gene: TRBV27
d_gene: TRBD2
CDR3aa: CASSSSTSGSSETQYF
CDR3nt: TGTGCCAGCAGTTCCTCGACTAGCGGGAGTTCGGAGACCCAGTACTTC

j_gene: TRBJ2-3
abundance: many
v_gene: TRBV29-1
d_gene: TRBD2
CDR3aa: CSGGTSGDTQYF
CDR3nt: TGCAGCGGTGGGACTAGCGGGGATACGCAGTATTTT